One T cell receptor beta chain is described in this entry. The data belong to a study of cytomegalovirus exposure and HLA in healthy donors. PCR primers comprised 60 Vbeta and 13 Jbeta primers. Libraries were prepared by immunoSEQ multiplex PCR; TCRdb keeps only in-frame clonotypes and omits some of them. The sample contains 170,000 or so clones, roughly three quarters of which appear only once. Germline values: CDR1 MGHRA, CDR2 YSYEKL. The CDR3 loop spans 15 amino acids. V dropped 3 bases and J dropped 3 bases, with 15 bases sitting between them. The source material was PBMCs. The clonotype was recovered from a woman in her fifties or sixties in good health and CMV-seropositive. The chain employs TRBV4-1 and TRBJ2-7; a possible D gene is TRBD1 (6 bases). This CDR3 reads CASSQVRDTVYEQYF. CDR3 sequence (DNA): TGCGCCAGCAGCCAGGTCCGGGACACGGTCTACGAGCAGTACTTC.